This T cell receptor beta chain was found in a study of cytomegalovirus exposure and HLA in healthy donors. The PCR employed 60 Vbeta primers together with 13 Jbeta primers. Measured with immunoSEQ multiplex PCR; TCRdb has only the in-frame clones, and not every one. The table shows around 90,000 clones, with roughly nine tenths occurring only once. General study results and limits: Exclusion applied to some V segments, including TRBV6-2 and TRBV6-3, as they were indistinguishable. In an earlier analysis, most TCR beta V segments were productive about 87% or about 30% of the time. The study designated 150 or so TCR beta chains cytomegalovirus-associated.

The CDR3 covers 16 residues. Germline V CDR1 and CDR2: SGHTS, YDEGEE. This clone came up once. Its antigen is not identified. Sample: PBMCs. V usage is TRBV5-8 and J usage is TRBJ2-5; TRBD1 agrees at 8 bases. TRBJ2-7 matches the DNA end more closely, so the J call is doubtful. The receptor was isolated from a man aged 25 to 40 in good health and CMV-seropositive. The CDR3 sequence is CASSRGQGAGNYEQYF. CDR3 in DNA: TGTGCCAGCAGCCGAGGTCAGGGGGCCGGAAACTACGAGCAGTACTTC.